This T cell receptor (beta chain) came from a study of cytomegalovirus exposure and HLA in healthy donors. As regards this clone: Antigen specificity is unknown.

Study results and limitations: The only immune exposure information that was available was CMV serostatus. The authors later found HLA-associated TCR beta chains more clonally expanded than equally common others. Analysis was carried out at a later point, and it linked a missense DCLRE1C variant to TCR beta V- and J-gene trimming.

Donors in the study were healthy people who gave bone marrow. Germline V lookup: CDR1 SGHNT, CDR2 YYREEE (reference sequence). V shed 0 bases and J shed 0 bases, with 6 bases lying between them. The CDR3 totals 14 residues. Researchers ran the PCR with 60 Vbeta and 13 Jbeta primers. Profiled with immunoSEQ multiplex PCR; TCRdb holds only in-frame clones, not every one. The sample carries 30,000 to 40,000 clones, approximately 67% recorded once. The V call is TRBV5-4, the J call TRBJ1-1, with D unresolved. The receptor's source is a man aged 40-50 years in good health and CMV-seropositive. The material sequenced was PBMCs. CDR3 sequence (DNA): TGTGCCAGCAGCTTGGACCAGATGAACACTGAAGCTTTCTTT. It specifies CASSLDQMNTEAFF. The entire variable domain, with the rest obtained from reference TRBV5-4 and TRBJ1-1, is as follows: ETGVTQSPTHLIKTRGQQVTLRCSSQSGHNTVSWYQQALGQGPQFIFQYYREEENGRGNFPPRFSGLQFPNYSSELNVNALELDDSALYLCASSLDQMNTEAFFGQGTRLTVV.